Following are 14 T cell receptor beta chains from one sample sequenced in a study of cytomegalovirus exposure and HLA in healthy donors. 60 Vbeta and 13 Jbeta primers were used in PCR. Libraries were prepared by immunoSEQ multiplex PCR; TCRdb keeps only in-frame clonotypes and omits some of them. Of 200,000 to 250,000 clones detected, roughly four fifths appear once; the ten largest clones hold 2.7%. Sequenced: PBMCs. All receptors derive from a woman in her 40s in good health and CMV-seronegative.

J is TRBJ2-3 and V is TRBV5-4; D possibly corresponds to TRBD1 (6 bases). The length of the CDR3 is 19 residues. CDR1 SGHNT and CDR2 YYREEE come from the germline V gene (reference sequence). Trimming cost V 3 bases and J 5 bases, with 28 bases left between them. As DNA, the CDR3 is TGTGCCAGCAGCTCTAATCCCTATATCACCACAGGGCCGGGAGATACGCAGTATTTT. Translating gives CASSSNPYITTGPGDTQYF.

This clone was picked up a small number of times. The chain employs TRBV7-7 and TRBJ1-3, with D perhaps matching TRBD1 (5 bases). Trimming took 2 bases from V and 0 from J, leaving 5 bases between them. This CDR3 is built from 14 residues. Germline assignment: CDR1 SSHAT and CDR2 FNYEAQ (reference sequence). The CDR3: CASSLQGSGNTIYF. In nucleotides, the CDR3 is TGTGCCAGCAGCTTACAGGGCTCTGGAAACACCATATATTTT.

This chain links TRBV28 with TRBJ2-5, with D maybe TRBD1 (6 bases). The CDR3 runs to 14 residues. The germline V gene has CDR1 MDHEN and CDR2 SYDVKM. The V gene lost 5 bases and the J gene lost 1 base, with 11 bases spanning the gap. The DNA for the CDR3 is TGTGCCAGCAGTGCAGGACAGATCCAAGAGACCCAGTACTTC. Its protein product is CASSAGQIQETQYF.

V is TRBV4-2 and J is TRBJ2-1, with 7 bases lining up with TRBD2. V shed 0 bases and J 9 bases; nucleotides not matched to a gene: 11. Germline V gene sequence: CDR1 LGHNA, CDR2 YNFKEQ. CDR3 size: 16 residues. CDR3 amino acids: CASSQDVSGLSGEQFF. CDR3 bases: TGTGCCAGCAGCCAAGATGTTAGCGGGCTCTCCGGTGAGCAGTTCTTC.

The rearrangement joins TRBV19 to TRBJ2-5; 7 nucleotides match TRBD2. The CDR3 is made up of 16 amino acids. The V and J ends lost 1 base and 1 base, in that order; junction bases with no gene match: 6. Germline CDR1 is LNHDA and CDR2 is SQIVND (reference sequence). The CDR3 loop is CASSIAPGGIQETQYF. The CDR3 DNA sequence: TGTGCCAGTAGTATAGCCCCCGGGGGGATCCAAGAGACCCAGTACTTC.

The chain has TRBV7-9 and TRBJ2-1, with 10 nucleotides matching TRBD2. This CDR3 spans 15 amino acids. V lost 8 bases, J lost 4 bases, and 8 bases stayed unmatched. Germline V gives CDR1 SEHNR, CDR2 FQNEAQ (reference sequence). Written as DNA, the CDR3 is TGTGCCAGCTACCGGGGGACTAGCGTTTACAATGAGCAGTTCTTC. Translated: CASYRGTSVYNEQFF.

The chain employs TRBV9 and TRBJ2-3; TRBD1 aligns across 7 bases. The CDR3 runs to 15 residues. Germline values: CDR1 SGDLS, CDR2 YYNGEE. The V gene end was trimmed by 0 bases and the J gene end by 2 bases; junction bases not matched to a gene: 3. The DNA for the CDR3 is TGTGCCAGCAGCGTAGGGGGACAGACCACAGATACGCAGTATTTT. It yields the protein CASSVGGQTTDTQYF.

This sequence joins TRBV6-5 and TRBJ2-7, with 9 bases fitting TRBD1. The CDR3 length is 14 residues. The trim removed 6 bases at V and 1 base at J, leaving 4 bases unmatched. Germline V gene data show CDR1 as MNHEY and CDR2 as SVGAGI. The DNA for the CDR3 is TGTGCCAGCAGGCAACAGGGGGCTTCCTACGAGCAGTACTTC. Its protein is CASRQQGASYEQYF.

The rearrangement joins TRBV2 to TRBJ2-3; 8 nucleotides line up with TRBD2. V lost 10 bases to trimming and J lost 6 bases; unmatched junction nucleotides: 9. Germline CDR1 and CDR2: SNHLY and FYNNEI. The CDR3 runs 13 residues. DNA for the CDR3: TGTGCCAACTCGGGACTAGGCGTTGATACGCAGTATTTT. Its protein product is CANSGLGVDTQYF.

This chain uses TRBV10-3 with TRBJ2-7; 10 positions match TRBD1. The CDR3 is made up of 13 amino acids. Germline CDR1 reads ENHRY; CDR2 reads SYGVKD. V lost 6 bases and J lost 4; bases outside the gene matches: 3. CDR3 loop: CAIRGTGAYEQYF. The CDR3 DNA reads TGTGCCATCAGGGGGACAGGGGCGTACGAGCAGTACTTC.

This clone showed up just a few times. This rearrangement joins TRBV4-2 to TRBJ1-5; 7 bases are a match to TRBD1. In germline, CDR1 is LGHNA, CDR2 YNFKEQ. The junction had 4 bases not matched to a gene; V was cut back by 1 base and J by 4 bases. The CDR3 covers 15 residues. The CDR3 spells CASSQAGGQNQPQHF. The CDR3, as DNA: TGTGCCAGCAGCCAAGCAGGGGGACAGAATCAGCCCCAGCATTTT.

This chain uses TRBV15 with TRBJ2-1; 14 nucleotides line up with TRBD2. The V and J ends lost 1 base and 9 bases, in that order; junction bases with no gene match: 5. The V gene's germline CDR1 is LNHNV and CDR2 YYDKDF (reference sequence). The CDR3 runs to 16 residues. The CDR3 DNA reads TGTGCCACCAGCAGAGGGACTAGCGGGAGGTCATTTGAGCAGTTCTTC. Translation: CATSRGTSGRSFEQFF.

The J gene is TRBJ2-7, the V gene TRBV27; weak D call: TRBD1 (6 bases). This CDR3 is 16 amino acids long. The V end was cut by 4 bases, the J end by 2 bases, with 18 bases between. The germline V gene has CDR1 MNHEY and CDR2 SMNVEV (reference sequence). CDR3 amino acids: CASSSIQAGVPYEQYF. The CDR3 nucleotides read TGTGCCAGCAGTTCGATACAGGCAGGGGTTCCCTACGAGCAGTACTTC.

This clone showed up just once. The V call is TRBV29-1, the J call TRBJ2-1; TRBD2 agrees at 11 bases. Germline assignment: CDR1 SQVTM and CDR2 ANQGSEA. V shed 6 bases, J shed 3 bases, and the junction held 1 base outside the gene matches. The CDR3 is made up of 13 amino acids. The CDR3 DNA reads TGCAGCGTCCTAGCGGGAGGCTACAATGAGCAGTTCTTC. Its translation is CSVLAGGYNEQFF.